This T cell receptor beta chain was observed in a study of shared clonotypes between healthy human individuals. Study-wide results and caveats: Blood alone was sampled, and tissue repertoires likely differ.

This clone was observed a few times. Its target is unknown. CDR1 is SGHVS, CDR2 FNYEAQ, per germline. The CDR3 is made up of 16 amino acids. The V gene end was trimmed by 6 bases and the J gene end by 3 bases; junction bases not matched to a gene: 11. It was at deep level that the assay was run. Every subset's genomic DNA went evenly onto several immunoSEQ plates. In the original workflow: From ImmunoSEQ came sequences covering only the junction and carrying no quality scores, so filtering differed. Libraries were prepared by immunoSEQ multiplex PCR; TCRdb keeps only in-frame clonotypes and omits some of them. D and trimming come from the DNA, and the V and J calls and clone size come from that table. There are nearly 500,000 clones in the sample; 76% occur only once, and 13% lies in the top ten.

The V gene is TRBV7-6, the J gene TRBJ1-1; TRBD1 aligns across 9 bases. The source material was PBMCs. The source is a middle-aged woman in good health. Some clones in this sample may be carry-over from other donors' samples. The CDR3 region is CASSTTGGLLDTEAFF. CDR3 nucleotides: TGTGCCAGCAGTACTACAGGGGGCCTTTTGGACACTGAAGCTTTCTTT.